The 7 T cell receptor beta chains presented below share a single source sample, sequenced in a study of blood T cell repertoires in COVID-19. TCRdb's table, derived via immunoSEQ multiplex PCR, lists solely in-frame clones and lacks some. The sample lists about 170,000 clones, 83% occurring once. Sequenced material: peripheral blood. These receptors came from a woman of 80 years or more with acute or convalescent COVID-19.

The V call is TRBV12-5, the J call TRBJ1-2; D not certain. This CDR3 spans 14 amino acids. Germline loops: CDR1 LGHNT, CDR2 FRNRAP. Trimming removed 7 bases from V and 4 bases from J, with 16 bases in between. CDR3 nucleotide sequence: TGTGCTAGTGCCCCCTCAGCGGGCCTCTATGGCTACACCTTC. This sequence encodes CASAPSAGLYGYTF.

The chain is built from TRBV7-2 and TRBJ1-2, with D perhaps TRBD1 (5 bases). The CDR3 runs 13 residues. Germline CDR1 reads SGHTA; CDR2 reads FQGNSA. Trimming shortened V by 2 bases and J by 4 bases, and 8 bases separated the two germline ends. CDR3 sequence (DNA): TGTGCCAGCAGCTTACAGGGAATCTATGGCTACACCTTC. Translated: CASSLQGIYGYTF.

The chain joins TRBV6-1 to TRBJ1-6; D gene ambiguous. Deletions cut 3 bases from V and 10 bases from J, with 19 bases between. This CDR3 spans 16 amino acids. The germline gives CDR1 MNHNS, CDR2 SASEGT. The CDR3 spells CASSEAAGGGRSPLHF. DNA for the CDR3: TGTGCCAGCAGTGAGGCGGCCGGCGGAGGTCGCTCACCCCTCCACTTT.

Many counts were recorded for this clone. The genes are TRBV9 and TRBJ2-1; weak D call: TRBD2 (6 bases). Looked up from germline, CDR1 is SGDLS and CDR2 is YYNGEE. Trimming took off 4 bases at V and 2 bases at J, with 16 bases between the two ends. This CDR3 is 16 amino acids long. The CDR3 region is CASSPPSSATYNEQFF. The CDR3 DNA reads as TGTGCCAGCAGCCCCCCTTCTAGCGCCACCTACAATGAGCAGTTCTTC.

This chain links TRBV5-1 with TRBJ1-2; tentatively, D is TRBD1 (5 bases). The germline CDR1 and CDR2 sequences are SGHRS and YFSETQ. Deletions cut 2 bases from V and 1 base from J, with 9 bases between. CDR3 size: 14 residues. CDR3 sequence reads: CASSLGDFNYGYTF. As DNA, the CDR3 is TGCGCCAGCAGCTTAGGGGATTTTAACTATGGCTACACCTTC. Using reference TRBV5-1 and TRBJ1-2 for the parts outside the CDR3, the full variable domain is KAGVTQTPRYLIKTRGQQVTLSCSPISGHRSVSWYQQTPGQGLQFLFEYFSETQRNKGNFPGRFSGRQFSNSRSEMNVSTLELGDSALYLCASSLGDFNYGYTFGSGTRLTVV.

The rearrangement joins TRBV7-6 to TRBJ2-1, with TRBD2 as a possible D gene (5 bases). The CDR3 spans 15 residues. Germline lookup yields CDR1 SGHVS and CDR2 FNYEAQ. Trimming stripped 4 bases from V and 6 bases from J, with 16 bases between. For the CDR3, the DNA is TGTGCCAGCAGCTCTAGCCTCTTACCGACCAATGAGCAGTTCTTC. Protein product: CASSSSLLPTNEQFF.

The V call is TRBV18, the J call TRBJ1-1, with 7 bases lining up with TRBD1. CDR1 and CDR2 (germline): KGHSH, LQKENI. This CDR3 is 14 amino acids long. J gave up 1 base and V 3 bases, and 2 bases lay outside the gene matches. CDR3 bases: TGTGCCAGCTCACCTGACAGGGAGAACACTGAAGCTTTCTTT. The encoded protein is CASSPDRENTEAFF.